The clone carrying this T cell receptor (beta chain) showed up many times. Its antigen is undetermined. The data were taken from a study of regulatory T cells in long-lasting Graves disease. CDR3 length: 16 residues. The trim removed 2 bases at V and 0 bases at J, leaving 4 bases unmatched. CDR1 MDHEN and CDR2 SYDVKM come from the germline V gene. Study results and limitations: TRBV28, TRBJ1-2 and TRBJ2-5 were favored in persistent disease.

For TCR beta, libraries came from iRepertoire HTBI primers and Arm-PCR of CDR3 regions. TCRdb passed the multiplex PCR reads through MiXCR, listing each CDR3 protein once. The repertoire holds about 460,000 distinct CDR3 sequences, with 20% to 25% as singletons. The sample's time point: persistent/refractory GD, antithyroid drugs over 5 years with positive TRAb. Isolated PBMC RNA provided the starting material for the TCR library. The V gene is TRBV28, the J gene TRBJ2-5; the match to TRBD2 covers 9 bases. The receptor was isolated from a female donor with Graves disease. Sequencing was performed on peripheral blood mononuclear cells (PBMCs), taken when the disease was refractory, from a patient treated with antithyroid drugs. CDR3 sequence reads: CASSLRLAGHQETQYF. The CDR3 nucleotides read TGTGCCAGCAGTTTACGCCTAGCGGGGCACCAAGAGACCCAGTACTTC.